This TCR beta chain was profiled in a study of blood T cell repertoires in COVID-19. Method: immunoSEQ multiplex PCR; TCRdb's copy keeps in-frame clones and lacks some. The table lists under 350,000 clones, 75% to 90% of them singletons. Germline CDR1 and CDR2: MGHDK and SYGVNS. The CDR3 is made up of 16 amino acids. V was pared by 8 bases and J by 7 bases, with 23 bases between. Sequenced sample: peripheral blood. The clonotype was recovered from a man between 40 and 49 years old with acute or convalescent COVID-19. The gene calls are TRBV25-1 and TRBJ2-2; TRBD1 might be the D (5 bases). The CDR3 spells CASSPAPGMSVGELFF. In DNA form, the CDR3 reads TGTGCCAGCTCCCCCGCCCCAGGGATGTCCGTCGGGGAGCTGTTTTTT.